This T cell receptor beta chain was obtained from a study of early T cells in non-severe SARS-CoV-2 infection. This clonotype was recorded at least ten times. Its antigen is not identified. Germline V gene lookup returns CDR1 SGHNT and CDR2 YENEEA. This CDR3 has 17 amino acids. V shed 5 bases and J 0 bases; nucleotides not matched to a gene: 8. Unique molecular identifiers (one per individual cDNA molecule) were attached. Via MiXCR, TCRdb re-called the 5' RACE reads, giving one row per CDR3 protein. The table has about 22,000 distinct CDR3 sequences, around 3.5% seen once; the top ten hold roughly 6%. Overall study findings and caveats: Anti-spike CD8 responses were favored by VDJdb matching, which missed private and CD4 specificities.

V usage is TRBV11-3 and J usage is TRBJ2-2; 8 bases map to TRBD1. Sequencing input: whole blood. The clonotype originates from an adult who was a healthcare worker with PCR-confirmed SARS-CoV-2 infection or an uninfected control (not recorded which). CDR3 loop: CASSPRVDRANTGELFF. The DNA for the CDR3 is TGTGCCAGCAGCCCACGGGTGGACAGGGCGAACACCGGGGAGCTGTTTTTT.